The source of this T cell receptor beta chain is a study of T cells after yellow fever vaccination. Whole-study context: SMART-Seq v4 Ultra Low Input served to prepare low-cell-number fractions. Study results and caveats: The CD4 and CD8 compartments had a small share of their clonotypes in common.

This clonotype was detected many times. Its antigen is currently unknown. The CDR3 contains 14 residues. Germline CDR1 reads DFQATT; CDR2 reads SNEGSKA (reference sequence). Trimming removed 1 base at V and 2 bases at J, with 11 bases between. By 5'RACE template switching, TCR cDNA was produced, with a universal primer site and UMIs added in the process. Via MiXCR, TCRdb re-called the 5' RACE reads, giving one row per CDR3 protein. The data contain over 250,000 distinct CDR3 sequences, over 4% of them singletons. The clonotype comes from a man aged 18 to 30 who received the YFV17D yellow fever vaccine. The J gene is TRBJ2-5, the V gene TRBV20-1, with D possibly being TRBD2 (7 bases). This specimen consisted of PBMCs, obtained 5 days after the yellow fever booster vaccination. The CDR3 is CSARGGGAQETQYF. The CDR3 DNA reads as TGCAGTGCTAGAGGTGGGGGGGCACAAGAGACCCAGTACTTC.